Below, 10 T cell receptor beta chains from the same sample are listed, as sequenced in a study of T cells in Graves' hyperthyroidism and ophthalmopathy. Amplification of TCR beta CDR3 regions was performed using RNA transcripts as template. HTBI primers were employed in a first-round RT-PCR of the TCR CDR3. TCRdb ran MiXCR on the multiplex PCR reads and lists one entry per CDR3 protein. The sample holds a few hundred thousand distinct CDR3 sequences, about 15% seen once. The sample was blood. These receptors were taken from a woman aged 30 to 39 with Graves' hyperthyroidism.

This clonotype has a count of ten or more. This rearrangement joins TRBV7-2 to TRBJ2-3, with D possibly matching TRBD2 (5 bases). Trimming cost V 2 bases and J 2 bases, with 11 bases left between them. Germline V gene sequence: CDR1 SGHTA, CDR2 FQGNSA. CDR3 length: 15 amino acids. The CDR3 region is CASSLTGRATDTQYF. CDR3 bases: TGTGCCAGCAGCTTAACGGGGAGAGCCACAGATACGCAGTATTTT.

This clonotype was found many times. The chain links TRBV6-2 or TRBV6-3 to TRBJ1-1; D unresolved. V lost 0 bases to trimming and J lost 5 bases, with 7 bases between them. CDR3 length equals 13 residues. CDR1 and CDR2 from the germline V gene are MNHEY and SVGEGT. CDR3 loop: CASSYSMGTEAFF. As DNA, the CDR3 is TGTGCCAGCAGTTACTCGATGGGGACTGAAGCTTTCTTT.

This clonotype was seen ten or more times. The chain uses TRBV7-2 and TRBJ2-7, with 10 positions matching TRBD1. This CDR3 comprises 17 residues. The ends lost 3 bases at V and 0 bases at J; junction bases unmatched: 8. Per germline, CDR1 SGHTA and CDR2 FQGNSA. Written as DNA, the CDR3 is TGTGCCAGCAGCTTCTCCTCCGGGACAGGGGCCTCCTACGAGCAGTACTTC. Its translation is CASSFSSGTGASYEQYF.

This clonotype has ten or more counts. The CDR3 DNA sequence: TGCAGTGCTAGAGATGCCAGAAACTACGAGCAGTACTTC. Amino acid sequence: CSARDARNYEQYF. The rearrangement uses TRBV20-1 and TRBJ2-7; D call uncertain. Per germline, CDR1 DFQATT and CDR2 SNEGSKA (reference sequence). This CDR3 is 13 amino acids long. V was trimmed by 0 bases and J by 3 bases, leaving 9 bases between them.

This clonotype appeared many times. This chain links TRBV9 with TRBJ2-3, with TRBD2 identical over 9 bases. The junction had 5 bases not matched to a gene; V was cut back by 2 bases and J by 4 bases. There are 15 residues in the CDR3. CDR1 is SGDLS and CDR2 is YYNGEE in the germline V gene. This CDR3 reads CASSVWGLASDTQYF. The DNA of the CDR3 is TGTGCCAGCAGCGTCTGGGGACTAGCTTCAGATACGCAGTATTTT.

This clonotype was observed at least ten times. V usage is TRBV27 and J usage is TRBJ2-1; 13 bases fit TRBD2. Germline CDR1 is MNHEY and CDR2 is SMNVEV (reference sequence). The CDR3 has 16 amino acids. V was pared by 4 bases and J by 0 bases, with 0 bases of the junction left unmatched. CDR3 amino acids: CASSWTSGSSYNEQFF. The CDR3 region has the DNA TGTGCCAGCAGTTGGACTAGCGGGAGCTCCTACAATGAGCAGTTCTTC.

This clonotype was seen more than once but under ten times. The genes are TRBV10-1 and TRBJ2-1, with 8 bases that match TRBD2. There are 15 residues in the CDR3. Germline trimming cut 3 bases from V and 5 bases from J; bases unmatched to any gene: 6. The germline gives CDR1 WNHNN, CDR2 SYGVQD (reference sequence). This chain's CDR3 is CASSEGAGVHNEQFF. CDR3 nucleotide sequence: TGCGCCAGCAGTGAAGGAGCGGGAGTGCACAATGAGCAGTTCTTC.

As regards this clonotype: A much more abundant neighbour one base away suggests this may be a read error. The rearrangement links TRBV3-1 to TRBJ2-1; D is unclear. The V gene's germline CDR1 is LGHDT and CDR2 YNNKEL (reference sequence). CDR3 length equals 15 residues. V lost 1 base and J lost 0, with 7 bases in between. DNA of the CDR3: TGTGCCAGCAGCCAAGGACATGGCTCCTACAATGAGCAGTTCTTC. Translated: CASSQGHGSYNEQFF.

V is TRBV19 and J is TRBJ1-2, with D unresolved. Germline loops: CDR1 LNHDA, CDR2 SQIVND (reference sequence). The V gene lost 7 bases and the J gene lost 0 bases, with 12 bases spanning the gap. The CDR3 length is 14 residues. The CDR3 DNA is TGTGCCAGTACCGGAGAAAATTCTAACTATGGCTACACCTTC. Protein product: CASTGENSNYGYTF. Full variable domain (missing parts from reference TRBV19 and TRBJ1-2): DGGITQSPKYLFRKEGQNVTLSCEQNLNHDAMYWYRQDPGQGLRLIYYSQIVNDFQKGDIAEGYSVSREKKESFPLTVTSAQKNPTAFYLCASTGENSNYGYTFGSGTRLTVV.

This sequence joins TRBV20-1 and TRBJ1-6; D remains unclear. This CDR3 spans 13 amino acids. Germline loops: CDR1 DFQATT, CDR2 SNEGSKA (reference sequence). V was clipped by 4 bases and J by 6 bases, with 10 bases between them. The CDR3 region has the DNA TGCAGTGCTACTTTGGGAGTTAATTCACCCCTCCACTTT. This gives the protein CSATLGVNSPLHF.